Listed here are 18 T cell receptor beta chains from one sample, sequenced in a study of OX40 agonist ivuxolimab in advanced cancers. The table came from immunoSEQ multiplex PCR; TCRdb's copy has only in-frame clones and leaves some out. The sample lists approximately 72,000 clones, roughly 82% seen once, with around 1.5% in the top ten. Sequences were derived from CD4+ or CD8+ T cells sorted from blood, sampled in a trial of the OX40 agonist ivuxolimab. These receptors originate from an adult with an advanced solid tumor such as melanoma, head and neck, liver or kidney cancer.

The rearrangement joins TRBV19 to TRBJ1-5; TRBD1 matches at 10 bases. Germline values: CDR1 LNHDA, CDR2 SQIVND (reference sequence). The V and J ends lost 2 bases and 4 bases, in that order; junction bases with no gene match: 5. The CDR3 has 16 amino acids. The CDR3, as DNA: TGTGCCAGTAGTATATGGGGACAGGGGCAAAATCAGCCCCAGCATTTT. Protein product: CASSIWGQGQNQPQHF.

The chain uses TRBV5-1 and TRBJ2-6, with D unclear. Trimming took off 0 bases at V and 2 bases at J, with 12 bases between the two ends. This CDR3 is 17 amino acids long. Germline CDR1 SGHRS, CDR2 YFSETQ. The CDR3 is CASSLGARATGANVLTF. CDR3 DNA sequence: TGCGCCAGCAGCTTGGGGGCCCGGGCTACTGGGGCCAACGTCCTGACTTTC.

J is TRBJ1-2 and V is TRBV30; D gene ambiguous. V shed 0 bases and J shed 0 bases, with 11 bases lying between them. Germline CDR1 reads GTSNPN; CDR2 reads SVGIG (reference sequence). The length of the CDR3 is 15 residues. CDR3 protein: CAWSVSLSANYGYTF. The CDR3 DNA is TGTGCCTGGAGTGTAAGCCTTAGCGCTAACTATGGCTACACCTTC.

The chain is built from TRBV5-8 and TRBJ2-7; no firm D call. V lost 2 bases, J lost 5 bases, and 5 bases lay in between. There are 11 residues in the CDR3. Per the germline V gene, CDR1 is SGHTS and CDR2 is YDEGEE. In DNA form, the CDR3 reads TGTGCCAGCAGCTTCCAGGACGAGCAGTACTTC. Translated: CASSFQDEQYF.

The chain recombines TRBV4-3 with TRBJ2-3, with 7 bases that match TRBD2. Germline V gives CDR1 LGHNA, CDR2 YSLEER. Trimming took 4 bases from V and 7 from J; bases not matched to a gene: 14. This CDR3 contains 16 residues. Written as DNA, the CDR3 is TGCGCCAGCAGCCTTAATCGAGCGGGAAGTGGAAATACGCAGTATTTT. Its translation is CASSLNRAGSGNTQYF.

The DNA for the CDR3 is TGTGCCATCAGATCGGACAGGGGGGCGGAAAAACTGTTTTTT. This codes for CAIRSDRGAEKLFF. The chain couples TRBV10-3 to TRBJ1-4; 10 bases match TRBD1. Germline V gene sequence: CDR1 ENHRY, CDR2 SYGVKD. This CDR3 comprises 14 residues. With 6 bases clipped from V and 8 bases from J, the junction kept 6 bases outside the gene matches.

The V gene is TRBV5-1, the J gene TRBJ2-1; D gene unclear. Germline CDR1 is SGHRS and CDR2 is YFSETQ. The CDR3 has 15 amino acids. V was cut by 0 bases and J by 1 base, with 8 bases left in between. CDR3 protein: CASSLGQTSYNEQFF. CDR3 DNA sequence: TGCGCCAGCAGCTTGGGGCAGACATCCTACAATGAGCAGTTCTTC.

V gene TRBV7-5 combines with J gene TRBJ1-2; TRBD1, the table's D call, lacks a check against the DNA. TRBV7-5 is a documented pseudogene. The length of the CDR3 is 13 residues. CDR3: CARSPGQNYGYTF. CDR3 in DNA: TGTGCCAGAAGCCCGGGACAGAACTATGGCTACACCTTC.

A single count supports this clone. This rearrangement joins TRBV5-1 to TRBJ2-1; 15 bases line up with TRBD2. Germline CDR1 reads SGHRS; CDR2 reads YFSETQ. The CDR3 length is 19 residues. V gave up 4 bases and J gave up 2 bases; unmatched junction bases: 10. CDR3 sequence: CASSLGLAGGLGPYNEQFF. For the CDR3, the DNA is TGCGCCAGCAGCCTCGGACTAGCGGGAGGGCTGGGACCCTACAATGAGCAGTTCTTC.

The chain employs TRBV7-2 and TRBJ2-3, with a possible D match to TRBD2 (6 bases). V was clipped by 5 bases and J by 5 bases, with 20 bases between them. Germline V lookup: CDR1 SGHTA, CDR2 FQGNSA. The CDR3 consists of 16 residues. The CDR3 DNA reads TGTGCCAGCAGCATATCTCTAGCGCCCGGGGGAGATACGCAGTATTTT. This encodes CASSISLAPGGDTQYF.

This sequence joins TRBV7-8 and TRBJ1-3; TRBD1 might be the D (5 bases). V was shortened by 5 bases and J by 4 bases, with 12 bases between the two germline ends. The CDR3 has 14 amino acids. In germline, CDR1 is SGHVS, CDR2 FQNEAQ. In nucleotides, the CDR3 is TGTGCCAGCAGCATCGGGACGGCAGGAAACACCATATATTTT. Translation gives CASSIGTAGNTIYF.

This rearrangement joins TRBV28 to TRBJ1-5; no clear D gene. Germline CDR1 and CDR2: MDHEN and SYDVKM. Trimming shortened V by 7 bases and J by 7 bases, and 17 bases separated the two germline ends. CDR3 length equals 14 residues. This CDR3 reads CASTSRGFGQPQHF. DNA for the CDR3: TGTGCCAGCACCTCGAGAGGGTTCGGGCAGCCCCAGCATTTT.

This chain's CDR3 is CASSFPLTGSGNTIYF. For the CDR3, the DNA is TGTGCCAGCAGTTTCCCCTTGACAGGGTCTGGAAACACCATATATTTT. The chain is built from TRBV6-6 and TRBJ1-3, with 7 bases aligning to TRBD1. With V trimmed by 4 bases and J by 1 base, 7 bases remained unmatched. The CDR3 sequence is 16 residues long. CDR1 MNHNY and CDR2 SVGAGI come from the germline V gene (reference sequence).

The V and J genes are TRBV7-2 and TRBJ2-1, with 9 positions matching TRBD2. Germline V gives CDR1 SGHTA, CDR2 FQGNSA. The CDR3 has 16 residues. V shed 7 bases and J 3 bases; nucleotides not matched to a gene: 10. The CDR3 DNA follows: TGTGCCAGCACCCCGGGGGCGGGAGGGCTCTACAATGAGCAGTTCTTC. It encodes CASTPGAGGLYNEQFF.

The chain links TRBV28 to TRBJ1-2; D remains ambiguous. The CDR3 spans 12 residues. V was trimmed by 6 bases and J by 5 bases, leaving 10 bases between them. The germline V gene encodes CDR1 MDHEN and CDR2 SYDVKM. In nucleotides, the CDR3 is TGTGCCAGCAGCTCGACTACTTATGGCTACACCTTC. Protein: CASSSTTYGYTF.

This chain connects TRBV9 to TRBJ2-2; D not resolved. The CDR3 spans 14 residues. Germline V gene lookup returns CDR1 SGDLS and CDR2 YYNGEE. The V and J ends lost 3 bases and 6 bases respectively, with 12 bases between them. The chain's CDR3 is CASSARSTAGELFF. For the CDR3, the DNA is TGTGCCAGCAGCGCGAGAAGTACAGCCGGGGAGCTGTTTTTT.

The chain carries TRBV5-6 and TRBJ2-7; 11 nucleotides align to TRBD2. Germline loops: CDR1 SGHDT, CDR2 YYEEEE. The length of the CDR3 is 15 residues. V lost 6 bases, J lost 2 bases, and 7 bases stayed unmatched. The CDR3 reads CASTRGLADTYEQYF. DNA of the CDR3: TGTGCCAGCACCAGGGGACTAGCGGACACCTACGAGCAGTACTTC.

The chain uses TRBV11-3 and TRBJ1-1; 7 bases line up with TRBD1. The CDR3 consists of 19 residues. Germline V gene data show CDR1 as SGHNT and CDR2 as YENEEA. The trim removed 5 bases at V and 3 bases at J, leaving 21 bases unmatched. CDR3 nucleotides: TGTGCCAGCAGCGGCCTGTCGGCGCGACCGAGGGGGCGCGACACTGAAGCTTTCTTT. Translation: CASSGLSARPRGRDTEAFF.